The 23 T cell receptor beta chains given below trace back to one sample, sequenced in a study of OX40 agonist ivuxolimab in advanced cancers. The protocol was immunoSEQ multiplex PCR, while the TCRdb copy is restricted to in-frame clones and leaves out a portion. This sample has tens of thousands of clones, with 80% to 90% found just once. Here the sequenced sample was CD4+ or CD8+ T cells sorted from blood, taken in a trial of the OX40 agonist ivuxolimab. Receptor source: an adult with an advanced solid tumor such as melanoma, head and neck, liver or kidney cancer.

V gene TRBV7-8 combines with J gene TRBJ2-5; D is unclear. With 1 base removed from V and 5 bases from J, the gap between germline ends came to 8 bases. The CDR3 totals 13 residues. CDR1 is SGHVS, CDR2 FQNEAQ, per germline. CDR3 sequence reads: CASSLVVGETQYF. In DNA, the CDR3 is TGTGCCAGCAGCTTAGTGGTTGGGGAGACCCAGTACTTC.

The chain has TRBV4-1 and TRBJ2-5, with TRBD2 matching 10 bases. Germline V gene sequence: CDR1 MGHRA, CDR2 YSYEKL. Trimming took 4 bases from V and 5 from J; bases not matched to a gene: 4. The CDR3 length is 14 residues. CDR3 in DNA: TGCGCCAGCAGCCTTCTAGCGGGAGTGGAGACCCAGTACTTC. This gives the protein CASSLLAGVETQYF.

This clone was detected only once. The rearrangement uses TRBV9 and TRBJ2-5, with 7 bases identical to TRBD2. The DNA matches TRBJ2-7 better at its end, which makes the J call doubtful. This CDR3 comprises 14 residues. Germline values: CDR1 SGDLS, CDR2 YYNGEE. The CDR3 is CASSSRPGGGEQYF. CDR3 in DNA: TGTGCCAGCAGCTCCCGGCCGGGGGGTGGCGAGCAGTACTTC.

Note on this clone: Its ends do not fully match the called genes, so a read error is possible. V and J are TRBV5-1 and TRBJ2-7, with D perhaps given as TRBD1 or TRBD2 (6 bases each). Germline CDR1 SGHRS, CDR2 YFSETQ. This CDR3 is built from 14 residues. The CDR3 is CASSLRGEADEQYF. DNA of the CDR3: TGCGCCAGCAGCTTGAGGGGGGAGGCCGACGAACAGTACTTC.

The rearrangement uses TRBV6-5 and TRBJ1-3, with 7 bases aligning to TRBD1. There are 15 residues in the CDR3. Germline-derived CDR1 and CDR2 are MNHEY and SVGAGI. The ends lost 1 base at V and 1 base at J; junction bases unmatched: 1. CDR3 protein: CASSYFRGSGNTIYF. For the CDR3, the DNA is TGTGCCAGCAGTTACTTCAGGGGGTCTGGAAACACCATATATTTT.

This chain joins TRBV10-1 and TRBJ2-3, with 9 positions matching TRBD2. The CDR3 length is 18 residues. The ends lost 1 base at V and 1 base at J; junction bases unmatched: 9. Germline CDR1 and CDR2: WNHNN and SYGVQD (reference sequence). The CDR3 loop is CASSELVAGEGGTDTQYF. CDR3 coding DNA: TGCGCCAGCAGTGAGTTGGTAGCGGGAGAGGGCGGCACAGATACGCAGTATTTT.

The gene calls are TRBV5-8 and TRBJ1-1; 8 bases align to TRBD1. Trimming at V came to 6 bases and at J to 6 bases, leaving 13 bases not matched to a gene. Germline V lookup: CDR1 SGHTS, CDR2 YDEGEE. This CDR3 region has 15 residues. DNA for the CDR3: TGTGCCAGCATAAAGTGGGCAGGGGGCGCCGCTGAAGCTTTCTTT. Translated, it gives CASIKWAGGAAEAFF.

V gene TRBV9 combines with J gene TRBJ2-4, with a weak D call TRBD2 (6 bases). V was shortened by 5 bases and J by 6 bases, with 15 bases between the two germline ends. CDR3 length: 14 residues. The V gene's germline CDR1 is SGDLS and CDR2 YYNGEE. CDR3 loop: CASSRRRDPNIQYF. In nucleotides, the CDR3 is TGTGCCAGCAGTCGTAGGAGGGACCCAAACATTCAGTACTTC. Full variable domain (outside the CDR3, taken from reference TRBV9 and TRBJ2-4): DSGVTQTPKHLITATGQRVTLRCSPRSGDLSVYWYQQSLDQGLQFLIQYYNGEERAKGNILERFSAQQFPDLHSELNLSSLELGDSALYFCASSRRRDPNIQYFGAGTRLSVL.

The genes are TRBV5-8 and TRBJ2-7; TRBD1 aligns across 8 bases. V was pared by 9 bases and J by 3 bases, with 8 bases of the junction left unmatched. Germline CDR1 SGHTS, CDR2 YDEGEE. CDR3 size: 13 residues. Here the CDR3 reads CATNQGTGYEQYF. The CDR3 coding sequence is TGTGCCACCAATCAAGGGACAGGCTACGAGCAGTACTTC.

J is TRBJ2-2 and V is TRBV2; TRBD1 might be the D (8 bases). There are 16 residues in the CDR3. Trimming cost V 5 bases and J 6 bases, with 19 bases left between them. CDR1 and CDR2 from the germline V gene are SNHLY and FYNNEI. The CDR3 nucleotides are TGTGCCAGCAGTCTCAGGAGCGGGACAGGCGCCGGGGAGCTGTTTTTT. Its translation is CASSLRSGTGAGELFF.

The chain couples TRBV6-6 to TRBJ2-2, with D perhaps matching TRBD1 (5 bases). Germline V CDR1 and CDR2: MNHNY, SVGAGI (reference sequence). The CDR3 has 14 amino acids. The ends were cut back, 4 bases at V and 0 bases at J, with 6 bases in the middle. The CDR3 DNA reads as TGTGCCAGCAGTTCCAGGGCGAACACCGGGGAGCTGTTTTTT. Translation gives CASSSRANTGELFF.

This chain uses TRBV5-5 with TRBJ2-7; D unresolved. Germline V lookup: CDR1 SGHKS, CDR2 YYEKEE (reference sequence). Trimming took off 3 bases at V and 0 bases at J, with 4 bases between the two ends. The CDR3 is made up of 12 amino acids. The CDR3 bases are TGTGCCAGCAGCTATCTCTCCTACGAGCAGTACTTC. It codes for CASSYLSYEQYF.

The gene calls are TRBV28 and TRBJ1-4; 8 nucleotides line up with TRBD1. V lost 6 bases to trimming and J lost 0 bases; unmatched junction nucleotides: 18. Looked up from germline, CDR1 is MDHEN and CDR2 is SYDVKM. The length of the CDR3 is 20 residues. The DNA for the CDR3 is TGTGCCAGCAGGCCTAGGGATTATTCAGCGGGACAGGCAACTAATGAAAAACTGTTTTTT. It codes for CASRPRDYSAGQATNEKLFF.

The V and J genes are TRBV5-1 and TRBJ2-7; 7 bases align to TRBD2. CDR1 is SGHRS, CDR2 YFSETQ, per germline. The CDR3 totals 15 residues. V dropped 0 bases and J dropped 6; count of bases not matched to a gene: 9. The CDR3 sequence: CASSLAVGGPSEQYF. The CDR3 region has the DNA TGCGCCAGCAGCTTGGCCGTGGGAGGGCCTTCCGAGCAGTACTTC.

The rearrangement links TRBV2 to TRBJ2-5, with no clear D. CDR3 size: 11 residues. The germline V gene encodes CDR1 SNHLY and CDR2 FYNNEI. With 3 bases removed from V and 6 bases from J, the gap between germline ends came to 5 bases. CDR3 in DNA: TGTGCCAGCAGTGACTGGCAGACCCAGTACTTC. It yields the protein CASSDWQTQYF. The full variable domain, with the rest looked up from reference TRBV2 and TRBJ2-5, is EPEVTQTPSHQVTQMGQEVILRCVPISNHLYFYWYRQILGQKVEFLVSFYNNEISEKSEIFDDQFSVERPDGSNFTLKIRSTKLEDSAMYFCASSDWQTQYFGPGTRLLVL.

The CDR3 reads CASSLGGVMNTEAFF. CDR3 bases: TGTGCCAGCAGCTTGGGCGGGGTAATGAACACTGAAGCTTTCTTT. The rearrangement uses TRBV5-4 and TRBJ1-1; no clear D gene. The CDR3 is 15 amino acids. Per germline, CDR1 SGHNT and CDR2 YYREEE (reference sequence). Trimming stripped 0 bases from V and 0 bases from J, with 9 bases between. Together with reference TRBV5-4 and TRBJ1-1, the CDR3 gives the full variable domain: ETGVTQSPTHLIKTRGQQVTLRCSSQSGHNTVSWYQQALGQGPQFIFQYYREEENGRGNFPPRFSGLQFPNYSSELNVNALELDDSALYLCASSLGGVMNTEAFFGQGTRLTVV.

This clone was counted a few times. This chain uses TRBV18 with TRBJ2-7; D call uncertain. From germline, CDR1 is KGHSH and CDR2 LQKENI. V lost 5 bases and J 3 bases, leaving 11 bases between the germline ends. The CDR3 extends over 13 amino acids. The CDR3 reads CASSGSNGYEQYF. CDR3 in DNA: TGTGCCAGCTCAGGCAGCAACGGCTACGAGCAGTACTTC.

The rearrangement joins TRBV4-1 to TRBJ2-1, with 15 bases identical to TRBD2. The germline gives CDR1 MGHRA, CDR2 YSYEKL. This CDR3 contains 18 residues. V lost 4 bases and J lost 0; bases outside the gene matches: 4. The chain's CDR3 is CASSRGLAGGGSYNEQFF. Written as DNA, the CDR3 is TGCGCCAGCAGCCGCGGACTAGCGGGGGGGGGCTCCTACAATGAGCAGTTCTTC.

The rearrangement links TRBV5-8 to TRBJ2-1; tentatively, D is TRBD1 (5 bases). Germline loops: CDR1 SGHTS, CDR2 YDEGEE. The CDR3 loop spans 15 amino acids. V gave up 8 bases and J gave up 3 bases, with 18 bases separating them. Written as DNA, the CDR3 is TGTGCCAGTAGTCGCCGGACAATCGGCTACAATGAGCAGTTCTTC. Translation gives CASSRRTIGYNEQFF.

This chain uses TRBV28 with TRBJ1-2; D may be TRBD1 (5 bases). V lost 6 bases, J lost 5 bases, and 16 bases lay in between. Germline V gene sequence: CDR1 MDHEN, CDR2 SYDVKM. The CDR3 contains 14 residues. CDR3 in amino acids: CASRGMGRAYGYTF. As DNA, the CDR3 is TGTGCCAGCAGAGGAATGGGCAGGGCGTATGGCTACACCTTC.

This clone showed up just once. This chain connects TRBV5-1 to TRBJ2-5; D is possibly TRBD1 (7 bases). The germline V gene encodes CDR1 SGHRS and CDR2 YFSETQ. The V gene lost 4 bases and the J gene lost 5 bases, with 21 bases spanning the gap. The CDR3 sequence is 16 residues long. CDR3 DNA sequence: TGCGCCAGCAGCATTGCAACAGACAGGGAGGTTGAGACCCAGTACTTC. Translation: CASSIATDREVETQYF.

The chain couples TRBV6-5 to TRBJ2-7; 8 bases fit TRBD2. After removal of 4 bases from V and 6 bases from J, the junction contained 2 bases not matched to a gene. The germline gives CDR1 MNHEY, CDR2 SVGAGI. The CDR3 consists of 12 residues. CDR3 DNA sequence: TGTGCCAGCAGTTCCCGGGGGGGCGAGCAGTACTTC. Protein product: CASSSRGGEQYF.

The chain uses TRBV19 and TRBJ1-1; D gene uncertain. This CDR3 region has 13 residues. Per the germline V gene, CDR1 is LNHDA and CDR2 is SQIVND (reference sequence). Trimming took off 5 bases at V and 0 bases at J, with 7 bases between the two ends. The CDR3 is CASSSYLNTEAFF. The CDR3, as DNA: TGTGCCAGTAGTTCCTACCTGAACACTGAAGCTTTCTTT.